The 20 T cell receptor beta chains below were found in one sample sequenced in a study of cytotoxic CD8 clonotypes in ibrutinib-treated CLL. The method was immunoSEQ multiplex PCR; TCRdb's version includes in-frame clones alone and lacks a portion of them. This table holds 150,000 to 200,000 clones, about 88% found once. Source: PBMCs, taken at disease progression, from a patient treated with ibrutinib. These receptors were taken from a human donor with chronic lymphocytic leukemia.

The CDR3 region is CASRPGRTSYEQYF. As DNA, the CDR3 is TGCGCCAGCAGGCCGGGACGGACTTCCTACGAGCAGTACTTC. The chain uses TRBV5-1 and TRBJ2-7; D is perhaps TRBD1 or TRBD2 (5 bases each). The CDR3 spans 14 residues. Germline-derived CDR1 and CDR2 are SGHRS and YFSETQ. Trimming took 5 bases from V and 1 from J, leaving 13 bases between them. Based on the CDR3 plus reference TRBV5-1 and TRBJ2-7, the full variable domain is KAGVTQTPRYLIKTRGQQVTLSCSPISGHRSVSWYQQTPGQGLQFLFEYFSETQRNKGNFPGRFSGRQFSNSRSEMNVSTLELGDSALYLCASRPGRTSYEQYFGPGTRLTVT.

The rearrangement uses TRBV7-2 and TRBJ1-5, with 9 bases aligning to TRBD1. The CDR3 totals 15 residues. The junction had 9 bases not matched to a gene; V was cut back by 3 bases and J by 9 bases. Germline-derived CDR1 and CDR2 are SGHTA and FQGNSA. This chain's CDR3 is CASSLDYRGRGPQHF. CDR3 DNA sequence: TGTGCCAGCAGCTTGGACTACAGGGGGCGAGGGCCCCAGCATTTT.

This chain uses TRBV2 with TRBJ2-7; tentatively, D is TRBD2 (5 bases). V gave up 4 bases and J gave up 2 bases, with 18 bases separating them. Germline V lookup: CDR1 SNHLY, CDR2 FYNNEI. The CDR3 has 16 amino acids. CDR3 loop: CASSVGPRPGTYEQYF. CDR3 coding DNA: TGTGCCAGCAGTGTAGGGCCGAGACCGGGAACCTACGAGCAGTACTTC.

The rearrangement links TRBV16 to TRBJ2-1; D gene ambiguous. Germline assignment: CDR1 KGHSY and CDR2 FQNENV. Trimming took 4 bases from V and 9 from J, leaving 16 bases between them. This CDR3 is 14 amino acids long. CDR3 sequence: CASSPLGSTAEQFF. The CDR3 bases are TGTGCCAGCAGCCCCTTAGGTAGTACGGCTGAGCAGTTCTTC.

V and J are TRBV29-1 and TRBJ1-2; 8 bases map to TRBD1. This CDR3 has 15 residues. V was pared by 0 bases and J by 8 bases, with 11 bases of the junction left unmatched. CDR1 SQVTM and CDR2 ANQGSEA come from the germline V gene. The CDR3 nucleotides read TGCAGCGTTGAAGAGCACAAGACGACAGGGGAAGGCTACACCTTC. This encodes CSVEEHKTTGEGYTF.

V gene TRBV9 combines with J gene TRBJ1-1; D is unclear. V was pared by 1 base and J by 2 bases, with 15 bases between. From germline, CDR1 is SGDLS and CDR2 YYNGEE. The CDR3 is 16 amino acids. CDR3 sequence reads: CASSVTWFGVNTEAFF. As DNA, the CDR3 is TGTGCCAGCAGCGTAACCTGGTTCGGGGTCAACACTGAAGCTTTCTTT. Variable domain in full (rest from reference TRBV9 and TRBJ1-1): DSGVTQTPKHLITATGQRVTLRCSPRSGDLSVYWYQQSLDQGLQFLIQYYNGEERAKGNILERFSAQQFPDLHSELNLSSLELGDSALYFCASSVTWFGVNTEAFFGQGTRLTVV.

This clone was observed a single time. The chain employs TRBV7-2 and TRBJ2-1; D is unclear. Germline CDR1 is SGHTA and CDR2 is FQGNSA. The CDR3 length is 14 residues. V was clipped by 2 bases and J by 6 bases, with 11 bases between them. CDR3 loop: CASSLRPGPNEQFF. The CDR3 DNA sequence: TGTGCCAGCAGCTTACGTCCAGGACCCAATGAGCAGTTCTTC.

This chain joins TRBV18 and TRBJ1-1; D is ambiguous. Trimming cost V 3 bases and J 1 base, with 9 bases left between them. CDR1 KGHSH and CDR2 LQKENI come from the germline V gene. The CDR3 is 14 residues long. CDR3 sequence reads: CASSPFQENTEAFF. CDR3 nucleotide sequence: TGTGCCAGCTCACCGTTTCAGGAGAACACTGAAGCTTTCTTT.

The J gene is TRBJ2-7, the V gene TRBV11-3, with D perhaps matching TRBD1 (6 bases). This CDR3 has 13 residues. With 5 bases removed from V and 2 bases from J, the gap between germline ends came to 10 bases. The germline V gene encodes CDR1 SGHNT and CDR2 YENEEA. The CDR3 nucleotides read TGTGCCAGCAGCCGGACAGTTACCTACGAGCAGTACTTC. Translating it yields CASSRTVTYEQYF.

The chain carries TRBV10-2 and TRBJ2-7, with 10 bases lining up with TRBD2. This CDR3 region has 15 residues. Per germline, CDR1 WSHSY and CDR2 SAAADI. The trim removed 4 bases at V and 4 bases at J, leaving 7 bases unmatched. The CDR3: CASSAVVLAGYEQYF. CDR3 coding DNA: TGCGCCAGCAGTGCGGTGGTACTAGCGGGATACGAGCAGTACTTC.

The chain uses TRBV2 and TRBJ2-2; D unclear. Trimming stripped 4 bases from V and 4 bases from J, with 13 bases between. Per the germline V gene, CDR1 is SNHLY and CDR2 is FYNNEI. The CDR3 length is 15 residues. DNA of the CDR3: TGTGCCAGCAGTGTCCATGGAGCTGTCACCGGGGAGCTGTTTTTT. This gives the protein CASSVHGAVTGELFF. The full variable domain, rest sourced from reference TRBV2 and TRBJ2-2, is EPEVTQTPSHQVTQMGQEVILRCVPISNHLYFYWYRQILGQKVEFLVSFYNNEISEKSEIFDDQFSVERPDGSNFTLKIRSTKLEDSAMYFCASSVHGAVTGELFFGEGSRLTVL.

This clone is medium-sized by share. For the CDR3, the DNA is TGTGCCAGCTTAGACTTGAGGAGTGAGCAGTTCTTC. Its translation: CASLDLRSEQFF. The V gene is TRBV6-1, the J gene TRBJ2-1; unclear D gene. V lost 8 bases to trimming and J lost 9 bases, with 14 bases between them. Germline CDR1 and CDR2: MNHNS and SASEGT. The CDR3 extends over 12 amino acids.

The chain carries TRBV19 and TRBJ1-2, with 9 bases fitting TRBD1. This CDR3 region has 16 residues. V trimming: 5 bases; J trimming: 2 bases; junction bases outside the gene matches: 9. CDR1 is LNHDA and CDR2 is SQIVND in the germline V gene (reference sequence). The DNA of the CDR3 is TGTGCCAGTAGTCGGGACAGGGCCGCTGGGAACTATGGCTACACCTTC. Encoded protein: CASSRDRAAGNYGYTF.

Here the CDR3 reads CASSSGLAGNNEQFF. DNA for the CDR3: TGCGCCAGCAGCTCGGGACTAGCGGGAAACAATGAGCAGTTCTTC. The chain is built from TRBV5-1 and TRBJ2-1; TRBD2 aligns across 13 bases. The trim removed 3 bases at V and 5 bases at J, leaving 2 bases unmatched. The CDR3 has 15 residues. Per the germline V gene, CDR1 is SGHRS and CDR2 is YFSETQ.

The V and J genes are TRBV7-9 and TRBJ2-7; D call uncertain. Trimming stripped 1 base from V and 1 base from J, with 2 bases between. Looked up from germline, CDR1 is SEHNR and CDR2 is FQNEAQ (reference sequence). This CDR3 is built from 12 residues. This chain's CDR3 is CASSLVSYEQYF. For the CDR3, the DNA is TGTGCCAGCAGCTTAGTGTCCTACGAGCAGTACTTC.

The chain uses TRBV7-2 and TRBJ1-1; D might be TRBD1 (6 bases). CDR1 and CDR2 from the germline V gene are SGHTA and FQGNSA. Trimming removed 3 bases at V and 2 bases at J, with 10 bases between. The CDR3 is made up of 14 amino acids. In nucleotides, the CDR3 is TGTGCCAGCAGCTTTGGACAGACAAACACTGAAGCTTTCTTT. Encoded protein: CASSFGQTNTEAFF.

The J gene is TRBJ2-5, the V gene TRBV5-6, with 8 bases fitting TRBD2. Unmatched junction bases numbered 3, after V lost 4 bases and J lost 1 base. The CDR3 contains 14 residues. Germline V CDR1 and CDR2: SGHDT, YYEEEE. This CDR3 reads CASSRGTSQETQYF. The CDR3 coding sequence is TGTGCCAGCAGCCGCGGGACTAGCCAAGAGACCCAGTACTTC.

The V call is TRBV6-1, the J call TRBJ2-1; D unresolved. The germline gives CDR1 MNHNS, CDR2 SASEGT. Trimming cost V 9 bases and J 0 bases, with 15 bases left between them. CDR3 length: 15 amino acids. The CDR3 reads CASLREWSSYNEQFF. In nucleotides, the CDR3 is TGTGCCAGTCTTAGGGAATGGAGCTCCTACAATGAGCAGTTCTTC.

The chain's CDR3 is CASSKDSTNEKLFF. DNA of the CDR3: TGCGCCAGCTCCAAGGACAGTACTAATGAAAAACTGTTTTTT. V and J are TRBV5-1 and TRBJ1-4, with a possible D match to TRBD1 (6 bases). Germline CDR1 reads SGHRS; CDR2 reads YFSETQ. V lost 7 bases and J 2 bases, leaving 12 bases between the germline ends. The CDR3 length is 14 residues.

This clone was picked up one time. The V call is TRBV4-2, the J call TRBJ1-4; D ambiguous. CDR3 length: 16 residues. Germline CDR1 and CDR2: LGHNA and YNFKEQ. The V end lost 3 bases, the J end lost 7 bases, and 18 bases lay between the germline ends. CDR3 amino acids: CASSQATQVTSEKLFF. The CDR3 region has the DNA TGTGCCAGCAGCCAGGCAACTCAGGTTACCTCTGAAAAACTGTTTTTT.